This T cell receptor beta chain appears in the sequencing data of a study of blood T cell repertoires in COVID-19 (dated by TCRdb to 2019 to 2021). In terms of the full investigation: Samples covering the acute and convalescent phases of COVID-19 were provided by collaborators in the United States, Italy and Spain. The material from the prospective study consisted of cDNA or gDNA derived from T cells, B-cell-depleted T cells, or PBMCs. The dataset comprised deeply sampled blood TCRbeta repertoires from subjects exposed to, actively infected with, or recovered from COVID-19. A freely available public database, intended as a resource for researchers studying the immune response to SARS-CoV-2, is where the repertoires were released. The samples were drawn from the first 160 participants of the ongoing ImmuneRACE study and from 950 to 1,500 subjects provided by 6 global collaborators. Sample metadata almost always included a de-identified subject ID, COVID-19 status, age in years and sex. Where available, HLA class I and class II types were obtained from metadata supplied by the sample provider rather than from assay-based typing.

The germline V gene yields MDHEN for CDR1 and SYDVKM for CDR2. Including cysteine and phenylalanine, the CDR3 has 18 amino acids. Only the CDR3 DNA stays, 54 bases, in frame from base 1. The V end gives up 5 bases and the J end 3 bases, leaving 15 bases in the junction not matched to a gene. General findings and caveats noted by the study authors: The quantity of clinical and demographic metadata differed by source and by participant and was supplied without curation.

The immunoSEQ Assay, a bias-controlled multiplex PCR, was used to amplify TCRbeta CDR3 regions from genomic DNA. Concerning the study's data processing: Nucleated cell counts per sample were estimated from amplification of reference gene primers within the assay. Sequence reads were collapsed and filtered to measure the absolute abundance of every unique TCRbeta CDR3 rearrangement. For each sample, productive Simpson clonality was calculated as the square root of Simpson's diversity index over productive rearrangements. Not all clones reach the TCRdb copy of this immuneACCESS table, which keeps in-frame sequences only. Checked studies attribute under half of the gap to unresolved V genes and leave the rest unexplained. The V and J calls and the clone size are those of that table, but D and trimming were determined from the DNA. Present in this sample are 250,000 to 350,000 clones, around 85% of which were seen just once. The top ten clones comprise more than 1.1% of the sample.

At one collaborating source in Seattle, patients were enrolled during active infection and were followed longitudinally through the course of disease. The collaborating institutions used their own protocols to collect whole blood in K2EDTA tubes. Collaborator samples were shipped for TCRbeta analysis as frozen whole blood, isolated PBMCs, or DNA extracted from either sample type. In regard to this clone: The antigen it recognizes is unknown. Qualities for individual bases were not recorded, and no much larger clone is one base off.

Recombination connected TRBV28 to TRBJ2-1; 8 bases in the middle match TRBD2. What was sequenced was peripheral blood. This TCR derives from a human donor with COVID-19, enrolled during active disease. The donor label of this sample is uncertain. The nucleotide sequence is TGTGCCAGCAGTCCCATCAAAGGGTCAGGGACTAGCTACAATGAGCAGTTCTTC. The translation is CASSPIKGSGTSYNEQFF.